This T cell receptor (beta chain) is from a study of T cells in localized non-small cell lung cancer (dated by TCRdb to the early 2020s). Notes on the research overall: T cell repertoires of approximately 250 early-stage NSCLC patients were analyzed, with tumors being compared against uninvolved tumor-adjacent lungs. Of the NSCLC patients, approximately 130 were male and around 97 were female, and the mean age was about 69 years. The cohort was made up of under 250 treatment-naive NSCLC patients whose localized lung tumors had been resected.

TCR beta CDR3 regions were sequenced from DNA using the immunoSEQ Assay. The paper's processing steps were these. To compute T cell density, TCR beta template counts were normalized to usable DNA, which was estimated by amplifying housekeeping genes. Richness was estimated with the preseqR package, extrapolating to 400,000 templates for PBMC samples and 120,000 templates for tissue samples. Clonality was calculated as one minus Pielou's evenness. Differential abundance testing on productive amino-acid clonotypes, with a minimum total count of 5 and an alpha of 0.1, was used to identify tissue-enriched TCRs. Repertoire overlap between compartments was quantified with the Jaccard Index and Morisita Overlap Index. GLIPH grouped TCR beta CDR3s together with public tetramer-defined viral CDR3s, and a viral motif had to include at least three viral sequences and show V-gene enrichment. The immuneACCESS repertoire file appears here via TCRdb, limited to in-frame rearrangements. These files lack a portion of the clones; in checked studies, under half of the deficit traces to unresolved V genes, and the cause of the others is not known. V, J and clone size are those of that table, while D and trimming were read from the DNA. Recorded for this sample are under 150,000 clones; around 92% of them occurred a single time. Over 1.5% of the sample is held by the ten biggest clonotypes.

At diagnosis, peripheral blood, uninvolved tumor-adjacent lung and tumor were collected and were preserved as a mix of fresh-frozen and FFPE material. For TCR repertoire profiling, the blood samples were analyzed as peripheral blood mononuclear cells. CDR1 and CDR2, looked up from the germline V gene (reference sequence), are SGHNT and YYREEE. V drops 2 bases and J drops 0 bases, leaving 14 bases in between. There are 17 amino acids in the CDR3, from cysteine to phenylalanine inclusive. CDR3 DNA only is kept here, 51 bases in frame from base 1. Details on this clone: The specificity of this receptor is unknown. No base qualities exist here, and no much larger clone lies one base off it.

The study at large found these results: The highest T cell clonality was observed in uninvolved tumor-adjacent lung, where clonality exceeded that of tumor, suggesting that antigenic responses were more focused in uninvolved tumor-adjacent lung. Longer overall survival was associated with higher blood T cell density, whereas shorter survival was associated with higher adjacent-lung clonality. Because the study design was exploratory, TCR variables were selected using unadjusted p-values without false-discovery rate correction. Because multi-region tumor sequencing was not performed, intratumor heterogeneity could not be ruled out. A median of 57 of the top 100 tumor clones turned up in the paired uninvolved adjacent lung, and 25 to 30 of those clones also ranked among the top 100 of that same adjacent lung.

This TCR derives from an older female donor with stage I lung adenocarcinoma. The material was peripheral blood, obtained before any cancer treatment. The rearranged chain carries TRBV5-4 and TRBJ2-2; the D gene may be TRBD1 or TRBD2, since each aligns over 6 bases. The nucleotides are TGTGCCAGCAGCTTCCCACGGGGGCAGGCGAACACCGGGGAGCTGTTTTTT. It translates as CASSFPRGQANTGELFF.